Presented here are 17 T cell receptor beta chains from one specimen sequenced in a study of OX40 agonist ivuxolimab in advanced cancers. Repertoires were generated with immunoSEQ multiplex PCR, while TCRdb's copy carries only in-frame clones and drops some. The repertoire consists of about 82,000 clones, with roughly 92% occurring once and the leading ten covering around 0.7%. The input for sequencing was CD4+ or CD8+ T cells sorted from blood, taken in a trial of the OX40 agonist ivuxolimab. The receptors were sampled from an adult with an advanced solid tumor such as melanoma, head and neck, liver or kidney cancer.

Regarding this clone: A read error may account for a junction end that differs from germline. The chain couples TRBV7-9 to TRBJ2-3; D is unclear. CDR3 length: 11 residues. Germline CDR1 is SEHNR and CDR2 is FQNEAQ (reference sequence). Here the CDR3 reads CTLGAPDTQYF. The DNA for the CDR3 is TGCACCCTCGGAGCCCCAGATACGCAGTATTTT. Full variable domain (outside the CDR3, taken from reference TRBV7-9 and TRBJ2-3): DTGVSQNPRHKITKRGQNVTFRCDPISEHNRLYWYRQTLGQGPEFLTYFQNEAQLEKSRLLSDRFSAERPKGSFSTLEIQRTEQGDSAMYLCTLGAPDTQYFGPGTRLTVL.

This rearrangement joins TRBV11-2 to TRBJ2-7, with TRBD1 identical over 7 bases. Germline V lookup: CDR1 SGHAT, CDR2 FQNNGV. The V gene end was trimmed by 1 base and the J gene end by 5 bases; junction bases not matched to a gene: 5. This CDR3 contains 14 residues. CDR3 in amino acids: CASSLARQGHEQYF. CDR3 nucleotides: TGTGCCAGCAGCTTAGCGAGACAGGGCCACGAGCAGTACTTC.

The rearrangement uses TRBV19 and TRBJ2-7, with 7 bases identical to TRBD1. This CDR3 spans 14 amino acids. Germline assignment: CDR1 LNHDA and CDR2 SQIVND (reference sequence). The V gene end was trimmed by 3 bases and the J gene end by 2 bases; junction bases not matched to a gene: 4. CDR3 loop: CASSIRQGAYEQYF. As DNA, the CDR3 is TGTGCCAGTAGTATCCGGCAGGGGGCCTACGAGCAGTACTTC.

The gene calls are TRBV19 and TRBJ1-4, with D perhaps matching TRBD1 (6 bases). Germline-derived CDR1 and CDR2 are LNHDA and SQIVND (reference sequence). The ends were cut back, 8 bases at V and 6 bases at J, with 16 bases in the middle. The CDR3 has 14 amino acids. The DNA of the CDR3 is TGTGCCAGTCAAACAACAGGGTATTATGAAAAACTGTTTTTT. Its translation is CASQTTGYYEKLFF.

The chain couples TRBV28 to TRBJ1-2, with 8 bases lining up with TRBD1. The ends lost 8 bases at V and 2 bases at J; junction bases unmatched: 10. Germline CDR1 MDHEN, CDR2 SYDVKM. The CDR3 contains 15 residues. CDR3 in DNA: TGTGCCAGCCCCCCCGGGAGGACAGGGAACTATGGCTACACCTTC. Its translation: CASPPGRTGNYGYTF.

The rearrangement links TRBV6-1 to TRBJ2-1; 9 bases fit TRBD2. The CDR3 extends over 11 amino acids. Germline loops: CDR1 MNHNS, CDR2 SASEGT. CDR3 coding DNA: TGTGTTAGCGGGGGTACTGATGAGCAGTTCTTC. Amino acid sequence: CVSGGTDEQFF.

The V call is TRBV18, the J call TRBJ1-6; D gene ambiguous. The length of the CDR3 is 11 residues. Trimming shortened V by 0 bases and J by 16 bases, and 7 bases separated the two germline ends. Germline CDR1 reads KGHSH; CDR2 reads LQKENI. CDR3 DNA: TGTGCCAGCTCACCACCTTCTAATCTCCACTTT. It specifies CASSPPSNLHF.

Written as DNA, the CDR3 is TGTGCCAGCAATCCTAGGACTAGCGGTTACAATGAGCAGTTCTTC. As protein: CASNPRTSGYNEQFF. V usage is TRBV2 and J usage is TRBJ2-1, with 10 bases fitting TRBD2. Trimming removed 7 bases from V and 4 bases from J; junction bases left unmatched: 7. From germline, CDR1 is SNHLY and CDR2 FYNNEI. The CDR3 extends over 15 amino acids.

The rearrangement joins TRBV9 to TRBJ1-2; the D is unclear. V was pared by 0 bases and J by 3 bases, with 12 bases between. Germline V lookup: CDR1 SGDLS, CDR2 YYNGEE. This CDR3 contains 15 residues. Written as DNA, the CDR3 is TGTGCCAGCAGCGTAGAAGACATCATGGACTATGGCTACACCTTC. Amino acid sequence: CASSVEDIMDYGYTF.

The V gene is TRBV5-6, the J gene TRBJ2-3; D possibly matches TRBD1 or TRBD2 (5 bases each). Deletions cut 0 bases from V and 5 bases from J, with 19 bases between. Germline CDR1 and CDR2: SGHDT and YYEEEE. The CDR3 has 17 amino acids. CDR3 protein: CASSLGGDRRVGDTQYF. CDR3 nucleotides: TGTGCCAGCAGCTTGGGAGGGGACCGCAGGGTAGGAGATACGCAGTATTTT.

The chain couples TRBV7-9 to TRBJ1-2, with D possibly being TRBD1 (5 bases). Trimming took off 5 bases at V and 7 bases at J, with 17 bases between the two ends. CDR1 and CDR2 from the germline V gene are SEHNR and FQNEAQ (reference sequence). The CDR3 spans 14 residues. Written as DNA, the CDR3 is TGTGCCAGCAGCCTGGGGCAGGGCGGGGGTGGCTACACCTTC. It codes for CASSLGQGGGGYTF.

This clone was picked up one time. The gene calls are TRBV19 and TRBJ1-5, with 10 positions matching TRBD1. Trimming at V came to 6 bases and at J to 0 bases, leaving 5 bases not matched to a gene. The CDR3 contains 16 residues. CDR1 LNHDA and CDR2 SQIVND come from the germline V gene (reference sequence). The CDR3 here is CASSTDRGSSNQPQHF. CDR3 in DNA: TGTGCCAGTAGCACGGACAGGGGGAGTAGCAATCAGCCCCAGCATTTT. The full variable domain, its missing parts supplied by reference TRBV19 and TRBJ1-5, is DGGITQSPKYLFRKEGQNVTLSCEQNLNHDAMYWYRQDPGQGLRLIYYSQIVNDFQKGDIAEGYSVSREKKESFPLTVTSAQKNPTAFYLCASSTDRGSSNQPQHFGDGTRLSIL.

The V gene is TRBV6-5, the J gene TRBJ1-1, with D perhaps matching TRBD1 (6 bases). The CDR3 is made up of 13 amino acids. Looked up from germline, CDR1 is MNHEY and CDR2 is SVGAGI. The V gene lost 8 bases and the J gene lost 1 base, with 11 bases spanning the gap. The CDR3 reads CASARTANTEAFF. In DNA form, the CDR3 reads TGTGCCAGCGCAAGGACAGCGAACACTGAAGCTTTCTTT.

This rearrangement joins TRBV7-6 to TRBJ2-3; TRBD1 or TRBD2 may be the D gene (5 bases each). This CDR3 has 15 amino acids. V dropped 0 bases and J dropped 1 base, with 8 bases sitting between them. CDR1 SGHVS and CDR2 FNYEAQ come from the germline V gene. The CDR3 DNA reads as TGTGCCAGCAGCTTAGCGCGAGGGGGCACAGATACGCAGTATTTT. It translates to CASSLARGGTDTQYF.

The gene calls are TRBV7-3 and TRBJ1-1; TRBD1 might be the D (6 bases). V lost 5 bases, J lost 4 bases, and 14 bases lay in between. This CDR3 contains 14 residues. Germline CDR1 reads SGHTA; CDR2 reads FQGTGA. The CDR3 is CASSRSGGGTEAFF. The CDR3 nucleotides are TGTGCCAGCAGCCGTTCGGGGGGCGGCACTGAAGCTTTCTTT.

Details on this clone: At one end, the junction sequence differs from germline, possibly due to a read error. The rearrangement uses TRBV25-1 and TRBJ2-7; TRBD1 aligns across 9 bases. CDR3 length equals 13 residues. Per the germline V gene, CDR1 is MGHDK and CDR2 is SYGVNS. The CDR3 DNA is TGTGCCAGCAGTGACCCCACCTCCGGGACAGGGAACTTC. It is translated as CASSDPTSGTGNF.

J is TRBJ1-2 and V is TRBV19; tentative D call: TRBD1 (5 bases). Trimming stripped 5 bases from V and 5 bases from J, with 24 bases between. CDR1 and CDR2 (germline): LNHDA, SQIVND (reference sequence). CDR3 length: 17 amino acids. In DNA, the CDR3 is TGTGCCAGTAGTCCCCGTGGGGGAACCTCTTCTGGGTATGGCTACACCTTC. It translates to CASSPRGGTSSGYGYTF.